This T cell receptor (beta chain) derives from a study of T cell repertoires in ileal Crohn's disease. Germline values: CDR1 SGHAT, CDR2 FQNNGV. The CDR3 runs to 15 residues. V lost 1 base to trimming and J lost 9 bases; unmatched junction nucleotides: 7. Assay: immunoSEQ multiplex PCR; the TCRdb copy retains only in-frame clones and omits some. The table includes over 8,500 clones, 72% detected once. Time point given: neoterminal ileum biopsy at postoperative endoscopy, about 6 months after surgery. This rearrangement joins TRBV11-2 to TRBJ2-4; 9 bases match TRBD1. Sequencing was carried out using ileal tissue. This sequence originates from an adult with Crohn's disease. For the CDR3, the DNA is TGTGCCAGCAGCTTAGGACAGGGGGATGTAGGCATTCAGTACTTC. Its translation is CASSLGQGDVGIQYF. The variable domain in full, with the rest retrieved from reference TRBV11-2 and TRBJ2-4, is EAGVAQSPRYKIIEKRQSVAFWCNPISGHATLYWYQQILGQGPKLLIQFQNNGVVDDSQLPKDRFSAERLKGVDSTLKIQPAKLEDSAVYLCASSLGQGDVGIQYFGAGTRLSVL.